Listed here is a single TCR beta chain. What antigen it recognizes has not been identified. Base qualities are not provided; no much larger clone lies one nucleotide away. The cohort comprised some 730 healthy bone marrow donors. Cohort members were all nominally healthy when sampled, although unrecorded immune exposures were likely present. The donor was CMV seropositive and was included in the group of 250 to 300 seropositive cohort members. Every donor gave a peripheral blood sample, and the peripheral blood mononuclear cells from that sample were used for TCR beta sequencing. Genomic DNA extraction from the blood cell samples was performed with the Qiagen DNeasy Blood Extraction Kit. This entry comes from a study of cytomegalovirus exposure and HLA in healthy donors (dated by TCRdb to about 2017). At the level of the whole study: According to an earlier analysis of several hundred of the donors, some 180 million T cells yielded over 90 million unique TCR beta sequences and about 300 Gb of sequence data. To predict cytomegalovirus infection status, the study combined high-throughput TCR immunosequencing, statistical association of individual TCRs with disease status, and machine learning. To study patterns of TCR occurrence, a later analysis re-analyzed previously published TCR beta repertoires from more than 550 donors and added high-resolution HLA genotyping. The aim of the study was to test whether cataloging public T cell receptors could identify signatures of past pathogen exposure. The number of donors typed differed by locus, with roughly 629-640 for A, B, C, DRB1 and DQB1, around 500 for DQA1, some 570 for DPA1, and under 490 for DPB1. Among the roughly 400 genotyped donors, approximately 81% belonged to the genetic ancestry cluster associated with self-reported Caucasian donors. Using immunosequencing, the study profiled T cell repertoires from around 670 subjects and related those repertoires to cytomegalovirus serostatus. Along with the approximately 670-subject first cohort, a separate validation cohort of roughly 110 different subjects was used. Four to six DR-DQ haplotypes were handled as single units for association and clustering because linkage in the cohort was strong. Roughly 300 gigabases of sequencing data and around 80 million unique TCR sequences made up an early release that covered some 640 HLA-typed donors. An earlier analysis of around 640 of the donors used high-throughput TCR beta sequencing to judge whether each TCR beta V gene segment behaved as functional or pseudogenic. Donor age, sex, ethnicity and CMV serostatus were compiled together with the repertoire data. On average, roughly 200,000 unique TCR beta nucleotide sequences were sequenced per donor among about 400 genotyped donors of the cohort, with 15% to 20% of those sequences being non-productive. Every discovery cohort repertoire had been produced on one sequencing platform. The later analysis used no new phenotypic data to find candidate immune exposures, relying instead on TCR beta sequences and their occurrence across donors. A later genetic analysis took genome-wide SNP genotypes for about three fifths of the 666 donors and used that subset as a discovery cohort. Both class I and class II loci were covered by HLA typing, at four-digit resolution. Overall study results and their limits: A cluster of highly shared sequence variants was judged likely to represent a technical artifact of the sequencing pipeline. According to a later genetic analysis, donors in an Asian-associated ancestry cluster had fewer N-insertions in productive TCRs than the approximately 700-donor mean. Most TCR sequences were observed very rarely across donors, whereas some public TCRs were present in many individuals. According to a later analysis, TCR association rates differed among HLA loci, with DRB1 alleles showing the most associated TCRs and HLA-C alleles showing the fewest. A later genetic analysis associated a missense DCLRE1C variant with V-gene and J-gene trimming of TCR beta chains, and an independent cohort replicated the association. Cytomegalovirus status was reported to be diagnosed by the classifier with high specificity and sensitivity in both the original and validation cohorts. Correlated functional status among segregating V segments might reflect linkage disequilibrium, but an unknown experimental factor could not be ruled out. Some IMGT-functional V segments, including TRBV6-2 and TRBV6-3, could not be distinguished by the 87-base-pair reads and were therefore excluded. Only TCR beta chains were sequenced in this cohort, and the absence of alpha or paired-chain data limited detectable features. In a later analysis, several top co-occurrence clusters were reported to appear linked to parvovirus B19, influenza, CMV and Epstein-Barr virus. Because HLA typing was unavailable for some donors at each locus, only the typed subset was used in association tests. According to the authors, the approach could potentially be generalized to other disease states and immunological phenotypes. Three of the identified cytomegalovirus-associated TCR beta chains were confirmed in vitro to be specific for cytomegalovirus antigens. A later analysis found that HLA-associated TCR beta chains were more clonally expanded and had lower generation probabilities than equally common non-associated chains. The only immune exposure information available for the cohort was CMV serostatus. An earlier analysis of roughly 570 of the donors showed that most TCR beta V segments appeared in productive rearrangements either about 87% or about 30% of the time, which broadly matched IMGT annotations. Specific HLA alleles were associated with some 15,000 TCR beta sequences at a false discovery rate of 0.05 in a later analysis. A total of some 180 TCR beta chains were listed by the study as associated with cytomegalovirus. Roughly uniform sequencing depth across donors was assumed in presence/absence analyses, although this assumption may not hold. A further reported finding was that TCR beta sequences accurately predicted the HLA-A and HLA-B alleles for most subjects in the first cohort. In a later analysis, most CMV-associated TCR beta chains were found to appear HLA-restricted, with HLA associations seemingly driven largely by CMV exposure. Because counts were too low, some 16 rarely observed V segments, including chromosome 9 orphons, were excluded from the earlier analysis of about 500 of the donors. When HLA alleles, especially DR and DQ, strongly co-occurred, attributing TCR associations to individual alleles was difficult.

Receptor libraries were prepared by the immunoSEQ multiplex PCR assay. A mixture of 60 forward primers for TCR Vbeta segments and 13 reverse primers for TCR Jbeta segments was used in the multiplex PCR. Amplification of the CDR3 region of rearranged TCR beta genes was performed with a multiplex PCR assay on genomic DNA. The amplified TCR beta libraries were sequenced on the Illumina HiSeq System as 87-base-pair reads. The original pipeline was this. A later analysis counted tens of millions of unique TCR beta chains across the 550 to 800 repertoires, and 9 million to 14 million of these chains were shared by at least two donors. A nearest-neighbor algorithm error-corrected the raw reads and collapsed the reads into unique sequences, merging closely related sequences to remove PCR and sequencing errors. To assign V, D and J gene segments, CDR3 sequences were aligned to IMGT reference sequences. Each retained sequence needed at least a six-nucleotide match to both a V gene segment and a J gene segment. Rearrangements were called productive when the CDR3 lacked stop codons and stayed in frame with V and J; all others were non-productive. Following IMGT convention, CDR3 was defined as the stretch from the second conserved V-encoded cysteine up to the conserved J-encoded phenylalanine. In an earlier analysis of roughly 580 of the donors, sequences lacking an unambiguous match to a single V gene segment were excluded. An earlier analysis of several hundred of the donors called V segments functional above 56.7% productive rearrangements and segregating when the between-donor standard deviation exceeded 5%. A statistical classification framework was built for diagnosing cytomegalovirus status from the catalog of TCR beta chain sequences. V and J gene assignment, in a later analysis, came from comparing TCR nucleotide sequences with IMGT/GENE-DB human TR gene sequences. In a later analysis, CDR3 sequences and most-parsimonious VDJ recombination scenarios were assigned using the TCRdist pipeline. In a later analysis, every TCR beta chain was defined by the combination of its CDR3 amino acid sequence and its V-gene family, and reads without a unique V-gene family were dropped. In a later analysis, 450 to 600 highly shared, low-generation-probability nucleotide sequences were removed to address suspected cross-contamination and a sequencing artifact. In a later analysis, a clonal expansion index was calculated for each public chain from normalized within-repertoire ranks of inferred template counts. A later analysis computed generation probabilities with a VDJ recombination model fitted to out-of-frame rearrangements, and checked the results against IGoR. In a later analysis, hypergeometric tests were used to score TCR-TCR, TCR-HLA and TCR-CMV co-occurrence, with a repertoire-size bias correction applied to TCR pairs. A later analysis estimated false discovery rates by permuting HLA or CMV assignments 20 times. A later analysis grouped co-occurring TCRs with DBSCAN, adding TCRdist sequence similarity when clustering within HLA-allele-positive subsets. Co-occurrence clustering excluded repertoires with fewer than 30,000 or more than 120,000 public chains, plus five with anomalous nucleotide sharing. TCRdb's version of the immuneACCESS table is confined to in-frame rearrangements and falls short of the full clone set. An unresolved V gene accounts for under half of the shortfall where checked; the remainder is of unknown origin. V, J and clone size are those of that table, while D and trimming were read from the DNA. This sample has about 120,000 clones in its table, and 75% to 85% of those were observed once. The ten largest clones represent approximately 8.4% of the sample.

V lost 6 bases and J lost 6 bases; the stretch between them is 7 bases long. From the cysteine through the phenylalanine, the CDR3 covers 11 amino acids. Only CDR3 DNA is held: 33 bases, read in frame from base 1. CDR1 and CDR2 were assigned from the germline V gene as MNHNS and SASEGT. Input material: PBMCs. The chain is assembled from TRBV6-1 and TRBJ2-3; the D gene identity is not certain. The origin of this receptor is a man aged 25 to 40 in good health and CMV-seropositive. CDR3 region: CASRAWDTQYF. The DNA sequence reads TGTGCCAGCAGAGCCTGGGATACGCAGTATTTT.